Listed below are T cell receptor beta chains from one sample, sequenced in a study of cytomegalovirus exposure and HLA in healthy donors. Repertoires were generated with immunoSEQ multiplex PCR, while TCRdb's copy carries only in-frame clones and drops some. The sample totals 40,000 to 60,000 clones. Source material: PBMCs. These receptors were obtained from a middle-aged man in good health and CMV-seropositive. Both conserved end residues are part of each CDR3. D genes are given only for firm matches.

TRBJ2-3 | TRBD2 | TRBV7-6 | CASSLGLAHTQYF | TGTGCCAGCAGCTTAGGACTAGCCCATACGCAGTATTTT
TRBJ2-7 | - | TRBV28 | CASRRLREQYF | TGTGCCAGCAGACGACTACGGGAGCAGTACTTC
TRBJ2-1 | TRBD1 | TRBV7-3 | CASSLSSGTGGEQFF | TGTGCCAGCAGCTTATCTAGCGGGACAGGGGGTGAGCAGTTCTTC
TRBJ2-7 | TRBD2 | TRBV5-1 | CASSTRDYNEQYF | TGCGCCAGCAGCACGCGGGACTATAACGAGCAGTACTTC
TRBJ1-2 | - | TRBV7-8 | CASSLRGSNYGYTF | TGTGCCAGCAGTCTCAGGGGATCTAACTATGGCTACACCTTC
TRBJ1-6 | - | TRBV6-9 | CASRTGHENSPLHF | TGTGCCAGCAGGACAGGACATGAGAATTCACCCCTCCACTTT
TRBJ1-1 | TRBD1 | TRBV11-2 | CASSSSGGMNTEAFF | TGTGCCAGCAGTTCTTCAGGGGGGATGAACACTGAAGCTTTCTTT
TRBJ1-2 | TRBD1 | TRBV18 | CASSPSLQGGANYGYTF | TGTGCCAGCTCACCGAGTTTACAGGGGGGTGCTAACTATGGCTACACCTTC
TRBJ1-5 | - | TRBV27 | CASSYDGNQPQHF | TGTGCCAGCAGTTACGACGGGAATCAGCCCCAGCATTTT
TRBJ2-3 | TRBD2 | TRBV27 | CASTPLSRLAGDSSDTQYF | TGTGCCAGCACCCCGCTAAGTCGACTAGCGGGTGACTCTAGTGATACGCAGTATTTT
TRBJ2-7 | TRBD2 | TRBV6-5 | CASSYSIPGEGYEQYF | TGTGCCAGCAGTTACTCGATCCCTGGGGAGGGATACGAGCAGTACTTC
TRBJ2-1 | TRBD2 | TRBV6-1 | CASPGLADEQFF | TGTGCCAGCCCGGGACTAGCGGATGAGCAGTTCTTC
TRBJ2-1 | TRBD2 | TRBV13 | CASSKGLAGASSYNEQFF | TGTGCCAGCAGCAAGGGACTAGCGGGGGCTAGCTCCTACAATGAGCAGTTCTTC
TRBJ1-5 | - | TRBV28 | CASSRDSNQPQHF | TGTGCCAGCAGCCGAGATAGCAATCAGCCCCAGCATTTT
TRBJ1-4 | - | TRBV6-5 | CASSYGGTNEKLFF | TGTGCCAGCAGTTATGGCGGGACTAATGAAAAACTGTTTTTT
TRBJ2-7 | TRBD1 | TRBV2 | CASSGQGPYEQYF | TGTGCCAGCAGCGGACAGGGACCCTACGAGCAGTACTTC
TRBJ2-2 | TRBD2 | TRBV27 | CASTIHPSGATGELFF | TGTGCCAGCACAATCCATCCTAGCGGGGCCACCGGGGAGCTGTTTTTT
TRBJ2-6 | TRBD1 | TRBV28 | CASTVQGASGANVLTF | TGTGCCAGCACCGTACAGGGGGCCTCTGGGGCCAACGTCCTGACTTTC
TRBJ1-4 | TRBD1 | TRBV7-8 | CASSSQGPDRSNEKLFF | TGTGCCAGCAGCTCACAGGGCCCGGACAGGAGTAATGAAAAACTGTTTTTT
TRBJ2-7 | TRBD2 | TRBV29-1 | CSVEDGPPLAGGYEQYF | TGCAGCGTTGAAGATGGGCCGCCTTTAGCGGGAGGTTACGAGCAGTACTTC
TRBJ1-5 | - | TRBV28 | CASSPGGGNSNQPQHF | TGTGCCAGCAGTCCGGGGGGGGGTAATAGCAATCAGCCCCAGCATTTT
TRBJ1-6 | TRBD1 | TRBV6-5 | CASSYLMGQGSSPLHF | TGTGCCAGCAGTTACCTAATGGGACAGGGGAGTTCACCCCTCCACTTT
TRBJ2-1 | TRBD1 | TRBV18 | CASKDRGYEQFF | TGTGCCAGCAAAGACAGGGGCTATGAGCAGTTCTTC
TRBJ1-6 | TRBD1 | TRBV7-8 | CASSLDRGNSPLHF | TGTGCCAGCAGCCTCGACAGGGGTAATTCACCCCTCCACTTT
TRBJ2-5 | - | TRBV15 | CATSRGPTREETQYF | TGTGCCACCAGCAGAGGACCGACTAGGGAAGAGACCCAGTACTTC
TRBJ2-1 | TRBD2 | TRBV14 | CASSQKRGGEQFF | TGTGCCAGCAGCCAAAAACGGGGGGGTGAGCAGTTCTTC
TRBJ2-5 | TRBD2 | TRBV7-9 | CASSLEAGVGETQYF | TGTGCCAGCAGCTTAGAAGCGGGAGTGGGGGAGACCCAGTACTTC
TRBJ2-7 | - | TRBV6-1 | CASRRGPDEQYF | TGTGCCAGCCGCAGGGGCCCGGACGAGCAGTACTTC
TRBJ2-3 | TRBD1 | TRBV7-7 | CASSPDRGQDTQYF | TGTGCTAGCAGCCCTGACAGGGGGCAAGATACGCAGTATTTT
TRBJ1-1 | - | TRBV10-3 | CAISESLGEAFF | TGTGCCATCAGTGAGTCGCTAGGTGAAGCTTTCTTT
TRBJ2-7 | TRBD1 | TRBV7-9 | CASSRSGQGTEQYF | TGTGCCAGCAGCAGAAGCGGACAGGGGACCGAGCAGTACTTC
TRBJ2-7 | TRBD2 | TRBV9 | CASSVDGLVPEQYF | TGTGCCAGCAGCGTAGATGGACTAGTCCCCGAGCAGTACTTC
TRBJ2-7 | - | TRBV4-3 | CASSQFYTGTPYEQYF | TGCGCCAGCAGCCAATTCTACACAGGGACCCCCTACGAGCAGTACTTC
TRBJ2-1 | TRBD2 | TRBV7-3 | CASSSSGMGNEQFF | TGTGCCAGCAGCTCTAGCGGGATGGGGAATGAGCAGTTCTTC
TRBJ1-5 | TRBD1 | TRBV28 | CASSFQGASNQPQHF | TGTGCCAGCAGTTTTCAGGGGGCAAGCAATCAGCCCCAGCATTTT
TRBJ1-3 | - | TRBV7-3 | CASSRDNSGNTIYF | TGTGCCAGCAGTCGGGACAACTCTGGAAACACCATATATTTT
TRBJ1-4 | TRBD1 | TRBV6-5 | CASSSGTALEKLFF | TGTGCCAGCAGCTCCGGGACAGCCCTAGAAAAACTGTTTTTT
TRBJ1-5 | TRBD1 | TRBV19 | CASSDRVWVDQPQHF | TGTGCCAGTAGCGACAGGGTATGGGTAGATCAGCCCCAGCATTTT
TRBJ2-1 | - | TRBV5-1 | CASSFGQPGNEQFF | TGCGCCAGCAGCTTCGGACAACCTGGAAATGAGCAGTTCTTC
TRBJ2-5 | TRBD1 | TRBV9 | CASSASGTGVETQYF | TGTGCCAGCAGCGCCTCCGGGACAGGGGTCGAGACCCAGTACTTC
TRBJ1-5 | TRBD1 | TRBV29-1 | CSIRQGSQPQHF | TGCAGCATTCGACAGGGCAGTCAGCCCCAGCATTTT
TRBJ2-1 | TRBD1 | TRBV7-3 | CASSWGQGPYNEQFF | TGTGCCAGCAGCTGGGGACAGGGGCCCTACAATGAGCAGTTCTTC
TRBJ2-3 | - | TRBV9 | CASSGLAASTDTQYF | TGTGCCAGCAGCGGATTAGCGGCTAGCACAGATACGCAGTATTTT
TRBJ2-5 | TRBD1 | TRBV7-9 | CASSWTGGETQYF | TGTGCCAGCAGCTGGACAGGGGGAGAGACCCAGTACTTC
TRBJ2-3 | - | TRBV6-4 | CASSDSGGGTDTQYF | TGTGCCAGCAGTGACTCGGGGGGAGGCACAGATACGCAGTATTTT
TRBJ2-5 | - | TRBV7-2 | CASSARTAPEETQYF | TGTGCCAGCAGCGCCCGGACAGCCCCGGAGGAGACCCAGTACTTC
TRBJ2-7 | TRBD1 | TRBV6-5 | CASSYSDREMEQYF | TGTGCCAGCAGTTACTCGGACAGGGAAATGGAGCAGTACTTC
TRBJ2-1 | - | TRBV6-5 | CASSYSYLGPLNEQFF | TGTGCCAGCAGTTACTCTTATCTGGGCCCTTTGAATGAGCAGTTCTTC
TRBJ1-1 | - | TRBV6-5 | CASSDRDSPEAFF | TGTGCCAGCAGCGATCGGGACTCCCCTGAAGCTTTCTTT
TRBJ2-7 | - | TRBV27 | CASSPGAYEQYF | TGTGCCAGCAGTCCAGGCGCTTACGAGCAGTACTTC